This T cell receptor (beta chain) was retrieved from a study of T cell responses to AZD1222 COVID-19 vaccine. The study's findings and limits: Unmutated regions of variants are reportedly targeted by nearly half of spike-specific TCRs.

Concerning this clone itself: Its antigen remains unidentified.

The repertoire was sequenced with immunoSEQ multiplex PCR; TCRdb's copy has only in-frame clones and lacks some. The table lists 120,000 to 150,000 clones, around 90% of them singletons. Trimming left V 2 bases short and J 8 bases short, with 16 bases between. The CDR3 covers 16 residues. Germline V lookup: CDR1 LNHDA, CDR2 SQIVND (reference sequence). The source of this sequence is an adult in good health. This specimen was peripheral blood, taken on day 0 of AZD1222 vaccination. The chain joins TRBV19 to TRBJ1-6, with D tentatively TRBD1 (5 bases). In nucleotides, the CDR3 is TGTGCCAGTAGTATAACGGCCGAGAGGGGTTATTCACCCCTCCACTTT. This encodes CASSITAERGYSPLHF.